This T cell receptor (beta chain) was retrieved from a study of cytomegalovirus exposure and HLA in healthy donors. Across the study: The 120 or so validation repertoires matched the 650 to 850 first-cohort repertoires in platform, a later analysis reported.

V shed 0 bases and J 4 bases; nucleotides not matched to a gene: 5. Germline loops: CDR1 PRHDT, CDR2 FYEKMQ (reference sequence). The CDR3 has 17 amino acids. Repertoires were generated with immunoSEQ multiplex PCR, while TCRdb's copy carries only in-frame clones and drops some. Of 200,000 or so clones listed, around 88% are singletons. The chain joins TRBV13 to TRBJ2-2, with TRBD2 identical over 10 bases. Sample: PBMCs. This TCR derives from a woman aged 18-30 years in good health and CMV-seronegative. The CDR3 protein is CASSLGGLAESTGELFF. The CDR3, as DNA: TGTGCCAGCAGCTTAGGCGGACTAGCGGAGAGCACCGGGGAGCTGTTTTTT. The full variable domain, with the rest looked up from reference TRBV13 and TRBJ2-2, is AAGVIQSPRHLIKEKRETATLKCYPIPRHDTVYWYQQGPGQDPQFLISFYEKMQSDKGSIPDRFSAQQFSDYHSELNMSSLELGDSALYFCASSLGGLAESTGELFFGEGSRLTVL.